This T cell receptor beta chain came from a study of cytomegalovirus exposure and HLA in healthy donors. Researchers ran the PCR with 60 Vbeta and 13 Jbeta primers. Here immunoSEQ multiplex PCR was the method, and the copy in TCRdb shows in-frame clones only, minus some. Its clone listing holds over 25,000 clones. The V and J ends lost 2 bases and 2 bases, in that order; junction bases with no gene match: 6. The CDR3 spans 16 residues. Germline assignment: CDR1 GTSNPN and CDR2 SVGIG (reference sequence). This TCR came from a man aged 25-45 years in good health and CMV-seronegative. This chain links TRBV30 with TRBJ2-3; 11 bases map to TRBD2. Material for sequencing was PBMCs. For the CDR3, the DNA is TGTGCCTGGAGTCTATTTAGCGGGGGGGCCACAGATACGCAGTATTTT. Translation gives CAWSLFSGGATDTQYF.